The rows below give T cell receptor delta chains drawn from one sample of a study of Vδ1+ human thymocytes. TCRdb called clones from the multiplex PCR reads again using CATT. The sample yields some 73,000 delta-chain clones, approximately 34% seen once. The sample taken for sequencing was Vdelta1+ gamma-delta thymocytes from the thymus. The receptor source for this set is a boy less than two years old who had congenital heart surgery. Both conserved end residues are part of each CDR3. The order of the fields is clone size, J gene, V gene, D gene, CDR3 protein, CDR3 DNA. The D gene is left open where the match is weak. Clone size is given for some rows only: seen once, a few or many times, or a class if the clone is expanded.

few	TRDJ1	TRDV1	TRDD3	CALGEPRKKNGGSMYTVKLIF	TGTGCTCTTGGGGAACCCCGGAAGAAAAATGGGGGATCCATGTACACCGTTAAACTCATCTTT
-	TRDJ1	TRDV1	-	CALGESTGGRKLIF	TGTGCTCTTGGGGAATCCACGGGGGGCCGAAAACTCATCTTT
-	TRDJ2	TRDV1	-	CALGAPSDHSAAQLFF	TGTGCTCTTGGGGCCCCTTCGGACCATAGCGCAGCACAACTCTTCTTT
-	TRDJ1	TRDV1	TRDD3	CALGELSPYWGYASLIF	TGTGCTCTTGGGGAACTGAGTCCCTACTGGGGATACGCCAGCCTCATCTTT
-	TRDJ1	TRDV1	-	CALGELVTLGGLYTDKLIF	TGTGCTCTTGGGGAACTAGTCACGTTGGGGGGTTTGTACACCGATAAACTCATCTTT
medium-sized	TRDJ3	TRDV2	TRDD3	CACPRGGSPSWDTRQMFF	TGTGCCTGTCCTAGAGGGGGATCTCCGTCCTGGGACACCCGACAGATGTTTTTC
few	TRDJ1	TRDV1	-	CALGEPGGHSYTDKLIF	TGTGCTCTTGGGGAACCGGGGGGCCACTCTTACACCGATAAACTCATCTTT
-	TRDJ1	TRDV1	-	CALGERPLIRRYAPYTDKLIF	TGTGCTCTTGGGGAACGACCTCTAATTCGTAGATACGCCCCGTACACCGATAAACTCATCTTT
-	TRDJ1	TRDV1	-	CALGELEHLGPTGTGTDKLIF	TGTGCTCTTGGGGAACTAGAACACCTCGGACCTACCGGTACAGGGACCGATAAACTCATCTTT
-	TRDJ1	TRDV3	-	CAYGQYNDYKLIF	TGTGCCTACGGTCAGTACAACGACTATAAACTCATCTTT
few	TRDJ1	TRDV1	TRDD3	CALGDQPRGIHARRYTDKLIF	TGTGCTCTTGGGGATCAACCGAGGGGGATACACGCACGCCGGTACACCGATAAACTCATCTTT
few	TRDJ1	TRDV1	TRDD3	CALGEPILRLGDTPYTDKLIF	TGTGCTCTTGGGGAACCGATCCTCCGACTGGGGGATACGCCGTACACCGATAAACTCATCTTT
-	TRDJ1	TRDV1	TRDD3	CALGGWTTIRTSRWGIRPYTDKLIF	TGTGCTCTTGGGGGTTGGACTACGATACGAACTTCCCGCTGGGGGATACGCCCGTACACCGATAAACTCATCTTT
few	TRDJ1	TRDV1	TRDD3	CALGELVPPVLGAAYTDKLIF	TGTGCTCTTGGGGAACTAGTCCCACCTGTACTGGGGGCCGCGTACACCGATAAACTCATCTTT
few	TRDJ1	TRDV1	TRDD3	CALGGLLAPLGVLGPKLIF	TGTGCTCTTGGGGGCCTCCTCGCCCCCCTGGGCGTACTGGGGCCAAAACTCATCTTT
-	TRDJ1	TRDV1	TRDD3	CALGELWWGSRDTDKLIF	TGTGCTCTTGGGGAACTATGGTGGGGGAGTAGGGACACCGATAAACTCATCTTT
few	TRDJ1	TRDV1	TRDD3	CALGEAAYWGIRQLNTDKLIF	TGTGCTCTTGGGGAAGCAGCTTACTGGGGGATACGCCAATTAAACACCGATAAACTCATCTTT
-	TRDJ1	TRDV1	-	CALGKKISLQIQALIF	TGTGCTCTTGGGAAAAAAATTTCCCTCCAAATACAGGCACTCATCTTT
few	TRDJ1	TRDV1	TRDD3	CALGNPIPVLGDKRSDKLIF	TGTGCTCTTGGGAACCCCATTCCAGTACTGGGGGATAAAAGGAGCGATAAACTCATCTTT
-	TRDJ1	TRDV1	TRDD3	CALGELPPSFTGGYDYTDKLIF	TGTGCTCTTGGGGAACTCCCCCCCTCCTTTACTGGGGGATACGACTACACCGATAAACTCATCTTT
few	TRDJ1	TRDV1	TRDD3	CALGNRDPDTRGGTDKLIF	TGTGCTCTTGGGAACCGAGACCCGGATACGCGCGGGGGAACCGATAAACTCATCTTT
few	TRDJ1	TRDV1	-	CALGEIAFPRGLTTDKLIF	TGTGCTCTTGGGGAAATCGCCTTCCCGCGGGGGCTGACCACCGATAAACTCATCTTT
-	TRDJ1	TRDV1	-	CALGEPAHSCGPYTDKLIF	TGTGCTCTTGGGGAACCTGCTCACTCGTGCGGGCCTTACACCGATAAACTCATCTTT